A selection of T cell receptor beta chains follows, all from one sample in a study of blood T cell repertoires in COVID-19. Clones were read by immunoSEQ multiplex PCR, and TCRdb kept only the in-frame ones, dropping some. The repertoire holds about 210,000 clones, with around 80% as singletons. The sample comprised peripheral blood. These receptor sequences come from a middle-aged woman with acute or convalescent COVID-19. Each CDR3 is given with its conserved first and last residue. Fields, in order: CDR3 protein, CDR3 DNA, clone size, D gene, V gene, J gene. D genes are given only for firm matches. Not all rows give a size; the values are once, few, many and, for expanded clones, a class.

CDR3 protein: CASSRLAPGTDTQYF
CDR3 DNA: TGCGCCAGCAGCCGACTAGCCCCCGGCACAGATACGCAGTATTTT
clone size: NA
D gene: TRBD2
V gene: TRBV5-1
J gene: TRBJ2-3

CDR3 protein: CASHGRGAIIDYGYTF
CDR3 DNA: TGTGCCAGCCACGGGCGGGGAGCCATTATAGACTATGGCTACACCTTC
clone size: NA
D gene: NA
V gene: TRBV3-1/TRBV3-2
J gene: TRBJ1-2

CDR3 protein: CATRGNLPRGEQYF
CDR3 DNA: TGTGCCACCAGGGGGAACCTCCCTAGAGGCGAGCAGTACTTC
clone size: NA
D gene: TRBD1
V gene: TRBV19
J gene: TRBJ2-7

CDR3 protein: CASSRTRFDEQFF
CDR3 DNA: TGTGCCAGTAGTAGGACTAGATTTGACGAGCAGTTCTTC
clone size: NA
D gene: TRBD2
V gene: TRBV19
J gene: TRBJ2-1

CDR3 protein: CASSGRTGGTDTQYF
CDR3 DNA: TGTGCCAGCAGCGGACGGACAGGCGGCACAGATACGCAGTATTTT
clone size: few
D gene: TRBD1
V gene: TRBV2
J gene: TRBJ2-3

CDR3 protein: CASSLTAPGGLMEGYTF
CDR3 DNA: TGTGCCAGCAGTTTAACTGCCCCAGGGGGTTTGATGGAGGGCTACACCTTC
clone size: NA
D gene: TRBD1
V gene: TRBV27
J gene: TRBJ1-2

CDR3 protein: CASSLSTGSEQYF
CDR3 DNA: TGTGCCAGCAGCTTAAGCACGGGGAGCGAGCAGTACTTC
clone size: NA
D gene: NA
V gene: TRBV7-3
J gene: TRBJ2-7

CDR3 protein: CASSPGSGQGYGYTF
CDR3 DNA: TGCGCCAGCAGCCCTGGGTCGGGACAGGGCTATGGCTACACCTTC
clone size: NA
D gene: TRBD1
V gene: TRBV5-1
J gene: TRBJ1-2

CDR3 protein: CASSVGGPGSGQYEQYF
CDR3 DNA: TGTGCCAGCAGTGTCGGTGGTCCGGGTTCAGGGCAGTACGAGCAGTACTTC
clone size: NA
D gene: NA
V gene: TRBV2
J gene: TRBJ2-7

CDR3 protein: CASSKEGLRISANYGYTF
CDR3 DNA: TGTGCCAGCAGCAAAGAGGGGCTAAGGATCTCTGCTAACTATGGCTACACCTTC
clone size: few
D gene: NA
V gene: TRBV21-1
J gene: TRBJ1-2

CDR3 protein: CASSLRVGQGARNGYTF
CDR3 DNA: TGTGCCAGCAGTTTAAGGGTTGGACAGGGGGCGAGAAATGGCTACACCTTC
clone size: NA
D gene: TRBD1
V gene: TRBV27
J gene: TRBJ1-2

CDR3 protein: CASSSSDNTQYF
CDR3 DNA: TGTGCCAGCAGCTCGAGCGATAATACGCAGTATTTT
clone size: once
D gene: NA
V gene: TRBV7-9
J gene: TRBJ2-3

CDR3 protein: CATSRDSRGASGANVLTF
CDR3 DNA: TGTGCCACCAGCAGAGATAGTCGGGGGGCATCTGGGGCCAACGTCCTGACTTTC
clone size: NA
D gene: NA
V gene: TRBV15
J gene: TRBJ2-6

CDR3 protein: CASSPDRGKGGELFF
CDR3 DNA: TGTGCCAGCAGCCCCGACAGGGGTAAGGGCGGGGAGCTGTTTTTT
clone size: NA
D gene: TRBD1
V gene: TRBV7-7
J gene: TRBJ2-2

CDR3 protein: CASSGGQGIGTYEQYF
CDR3 DNA: TGTGCCAGCAGTGGGGGACAGGGGATTGGCACCTACGAGCAGTACTTC
clone size: NA
D gene: TRBD1
V gene: TRBV6-1
J gene: TRBJ2-7

CDR3 protein: CASSRRQGWVHEQYF
CDR3 DNA: TGTGCCAGCAGTAGGAGACAGGGATGGGTACACGAGCAGTACTTC
clone size: once
D gene: TRBD1
V gene: TRBV6-5
J gene: TRBJ2-7

CDR3 protein: CSALDRLSGELFF
CDR3 DNA: TGCAGCGCCCTAGACAGGCTTTCCGGGGAGCTGTTTTTT
clone size: NA
D gene: NA
V gene: TRBV29-1
J gene: TRBJ2-2

CDR3 protein: CASSLTAGKSSYNSPLHF
CDR3 DNA: TGTGCCAGCAGCTTAACGGCGGGGAAGAGCTCCTATAATTCACCCCTCCACTTT
clone size: NA
D gene: NA
V gene: TRBV7-2
J gene: TRBJ1-6

CDR3 protein: CASSSPGPEQYF
CDR3 DNA: TGTGCCAGCAGTTCACCAGGGCCCGAGCAGTACTTC
clone size: once
D gene: NA
V gene: TRBV2
J gene: TRBJ2-7

CDR3 protein: CASSERGGEGDTQYF
CDR3 DNA: TGTGCCAGCAGTGAAAGGGGGGGAGAGGGAGATACGCAGTATTTT
clone size: NA
D gene: NA
V gene: TRBV6-4
J gene: TRBJ2-3

CDR3 protein: CASSLRGLAGPPYEQYF
CDR3 DNA: TGTGCCAGTAGTCTGCGCGGACTTGCGGGACCGCCCTACGAGCAGTACTTC
clone size: once
D gene: NA
V gene: TRBV19
J gene: TRBJ2-7

CDR3 protein: CASSALQGVGNTEAFF
CDR3 DNA: TGTGCCAGCAGTGCCCTTCAGGGGGTCGGGAACACTGAAGCTTTCTTT
clone size: once
D gene: TRBD1
V gene: TRBV25-1
J gene: TRBJ1-1

CDR3 protein: CASSVRGKEPQHF
CDR3 DNA: TGTGCCAGCAGCGTCAGGGGTAAGGAGCCCCAGCATTTT
clone size: NA
D gene: NA
V gene: TRBV7-2
J gene: TRBJ1-5

CDR3 protein: CASSYSPPSGASTDTQYF
CDR3 DNA: TGTGCCAGCAGTTACAGCCCCCCGAGCGGGGCTAGCACAGATACGCAGTATTTT
clone size: NA
D gene: TRBD2
V gene: TRBV6-2/TRBV6-3
J gene: TRBJ2-3

CDR3 protein: CASSQEQHSYGYTF
CDR3 DNA: TGTGCCAGCAGTCAAGAACAGCATTCCTATGGCTACACCTTC
clone size: NA
D gene: NA
V gene: TRBV28
J gene: TRBJ1-2

CDR3 protein: CASSTGTGVQVEKLFF
CDR3 DNA: TGTGCCAGCAGCACCGGGACAGGGGTGCAGGTCGAAAAACTGTTTTTT
clone size: NA
D gene: TRBD1
V gene: TRBV5-8
J gene: TRBJ1-4

CDR3 protein: CASSQEAGGPIYEQFF
CDR3 DNA: TGCGCCAGCAGCCAAGAAGCGGGGGGGCCTATCTATGAGCAGTTCTTC
clone size: NA
D gene: TRBD2
V gene: TRBV4-1
J gene: TRBJ2-1

CDR3 protein: CASSPSSCNEQFF
CDR3 DNA: TGTGCCAGCAGCCCTTCGTCCTGCAATGAGCAGTTCTTC
clone size: NA
D gene: NA
V gene: TRBV12-3/TRBV12-4
J gene: TRBJ2-1

CDR3 protein: CATRSGGMNTGELFF
CDR3 DNA: TGTGCCACGCGGTCGGGCGGGATGAACACCGGGGAGCTGTTTTTT
clone size: NA
D gene: NA
V gene: TRBV24-1
J gene: TRBJ2-2

CDR3 protein: CASQSPGGTNEKLFF
CDR3 DNA: TGTGCCAGCCAATCACCGGGAGGGACTAATGAAAAACTGTTTTTT
clone size: few
D gene: NA
V gene: TRBV18
J gene: TRBJ1-4

CDR3 protein: CASRGIGVKNIQYF
CDR3 DNA: TGTGCCAGCCGGGGAATCGGGGTCAAAAACATTCAGTACTTC
clone size: once
D gene: NA
V gene: TRBV6-5
J gene: TRBJ2-4

CDR3 protein: CASSPPVSGGTIGEQYF
CDR3 DNA: TGTGCCAGCTCACCACCGGTCAGCGGGGGGACCATTGGCGAGCAGTACTTC
clone size: NA
D gene: TRBD2
V gene: TRBV18
J gene: TRBJ2-7

CDR3 protein: CASSPGQGGEQYF
CDR3 DNA: TGTGCCAGCAGCCCAGGACAGGGGGGCGAGCAGTACTTC
clone size: NA
D gene: TRBD1
V gene: TRBV14
J gene: TRBJ2-7

CDR3 protein: CASSYTQFGGTDTQYF
CDR3 DNA: TGTGCCAGCAGTTACACCCAATTCGGGGGCACAGATACGCAGTATTTT
clone size: NA
D gene: NA
V gene: TRBV6-5
J gene: TRBJ2-3

CDR3 protein: CASSERASGNSPLHF
CDR3 DNA: TGCGCCAGCAGTGAGCGAGCGTCGGGGAATTCACCCCTCCACTTT
clone size: NA
D gene: NA
V gene: TRBV10-2
J gene: TRBJ1-6

CDR3 protein: CATSDLGLAGGTDTQYF
CDR3 DNA: TGTGCCACCAGTGATTTGGGACTAGCGGGAGGCACAGATACGCAGTATTTT
clone size: NA
D gene: TRBD2
V gene: TRBV24-1
J gene: TRBJ2-3